These 11 T cell receptor beta chains originate from one sample sequenced in a study of blood T cell repertoires in COVID-19. Profiled with immunoSEQ multiplex PCR; TCRdb holds only in-frame clones, not every one. The sample yields 27,000 or so clones, over 75% seen once. The material sequenced was peripheral blood. These receptors all come from a woman in her 50s with active COVID-19.

The chain has TRBV30 and TRBJ1-1, with 7 bases aligning to TRBD1. J lost 0 bases, V lost 7 bases, and 8 bases had no gene match. This CDR3 spans 14 amino acids. Germline V gene lookup returns CDR1 GTSNPN and CDR2 SVGIG (reference sequence). The CDR3 bases are TGTGCCTTCGAGGACAGGCCGATGAACACTGAAGCTTTCTTT. This gives the protein CAFEDRPMNTEAFF.

The chain uses TRBV6-5 and TRBJ1-2; D is possibly TRBD1 (6 bases). Trimming took 5 bases from V and 2 from J, leaving 9 bases between them. The CDR3 length is 13 residues. Per germline, CDR1 MNHEY and CDR2 SVGAGI. CDR3 nucleotides: TGTGCCAGCAGTCGTGACAGGAACTATGGCTACACCTTC. This sequence encodes CASSRDRNYGYTF.

V usage is TRBV5-4 and J usage is TRBJ2-5, with 7 bases lining up with TRBD1. Trimming cost V 4 bases and J 5 bases; bases outside gene matches: 5. From germline, CDR1 is SGHNT and CDR2 YYREEE (reference sequence). This CDR3 region has 13 residues. CDR3: CASSPTGMETQYF. As DNA, the CDR3 is TGTGCCAGCAGCCCGACAGGGATGGAGACCCAGTACTTC.

CDR3 in DNA: TGTGCCAGCAGCCGAACAGGGACGAACACCGGGGAGCTGTTTTTT. It yields the protein CASSRTGTNTGELFF. The genes are TRBV6-6 and TRBJ2-2, with D possibly matching TRBD1 (6 bases). The germline CDR1 and CDR2 sequences are MNHNY and SVGAGI (reference sequence). The ends were cut back, 6 bases at V and 0 bases at J, with 11 bases in the middle. This CDR3 has 15 amino acids.

The V call is TRBV28, the J call TRBJ1-2; D may be TRBD1 (6 bases). Trimming took 2 bases from V and 7 from J, leaving 11 bases between them. The CDR3 is 13 amino acids. Germline V gene lookup returns CDR1 MDHEN and CDR2 SYDVKM. CDR3 bases: TGTGCCAGCAGTTTACCAGGGGCGCTTGGCTACACCTTC. Protein: CASSLPGALGYTF.

This rearrangement joins TRBV11-2 to TRBJ1-2, with 7 bases that match TRBD1. The CDR3 is 15 amino acids. V lost 4 bases and J lost 5; bases outside the gene matches: 10. The germline gives CDR1 SGHAT, CDR2 FQNNGV. This CDR3 reads CASSSTTGSLYGYTF. In DNA, the CDR3 is TGTGCCAGCAGCTCCACGACAGGGTCGCTATATGGCTACACCTTC.

This chain connects TRBV4-2 to TRBJ1-1; D gene uncertain. This CDR3 has 14 residues. The V gene lost 6 bases and the J gene lost 1 base, with 12 bases spanning the gap. Germline V gives CDR1 LGHNA, CDR2 YNFKEQ. DNA for the CDR3: TGTGCCAGCAGTCGCCCGGGAGAGAACACTGAAGCTTTCTTT. Its protein product is CASSRPGENTEAFF.

This chain links TRBV2 with TRBJ1-6; no reliable D call. This CDR3 contains 15 residues. Looked up from germline, CDR1 is SNHLY and CDR2 is FYNNEI. The V end was cut by 6 bases, the J end by 5 bases, with 14 bases between. DNA for the CDR3: TGTGCCAGCAGACCTGATGCGGGGAATAATTCACCCCTCCACTTT. Encoded protein: CASRPDAGNNSPLHF.

The V gene is TRBV5-1, the J gene TRBJ2-5, with a weak D call TRBD2 (6 bases). Per germline, CDR1 SGHRS and CDR2 YFSETQ. The CDR3 extends over 14 amino acids. Trimming cost V 4 bases and J 5 bases, with 15 bases left between them. The CDR3 sequence is CASSRISGAETQYF. The CDR3 DNA sequence: TGCGCCAGCAGCCGCATTAGCGGAGCGGAGACCCAGTACTTC. The whole variable domain, remainder taken from reference TRBV5-1 and TRBJ2-5, is KAGVTQTPRYLIKTRGQQVTLSCSPISGHRSVSWYQQTPGQGLQFLFEYFSETQRNKGNFPGRFSGRQFSNSRSEMNVSTLELGDSALYLCASSRISGAETQYFGPGTRLLVL.

The gene calls are TRBV10-2 and TRBJ2-4; 16 bases match TRBD2. This CDR3 region has 17 residues. V gave up 7 bases and J gave up 2 bases; unmatched junction bases: 5. Germline V CDR1 and CDR2: WSHSY, SAAADI. CDR3 nucleotides: TGCGCCAGCACACTGGGACTAGCGGGAGGGACCAAAAACATTCAGTACTTC. Residues: CASTLGLAGGTKNIQYF.

The DNA of the CDR3 is TGTGCCAGCAAACAGGGGAGGGAGCAGTACTTC. Protein: CASKQGREQYF. This chain links TRBV6-5 with TRBJ2-7, with a possible D match to TRBD1 (7 bases). Germline lookup yields CDR1 MNHEY and CDR2 SVGAGI. The CDR3 runs 11 residues. The V end was cut by 7 bases, the J end by 7 bases, with 11 bases between.